This is a list of T cell receptor beta chains from one sample in a study of blood T cell repertoires in COVID-19. The table came from immunoSEQ multiplex PCR; TCRdb's copy has only in-frame clones and leaves some out. The data contain about 180,000 clones, roughly 86% of them singletons. Sequencing was carried out using PBMCs or T cells enriched from blood (not recorded which). The source is a woman aged 30 to 39 who had recovered from COVID-19. CDR3s include the opening cysteine and the closing phenylalanine or tryptophan. Fields, in order: D gene, V gene, clone size, J gene, CDR3 DNA, CDR3 protein. A D gene is named only where the DNA matches it firmly. Rows give clone size only sometimes, using once, few, many, or a class for an expanded clone.

>NA|TRBV18|NA|TRBJ1-3
TGTGCCAGCTCACCACCGCAGGAATTCATATATTTT
CASSPPQEFIYF
>NA|TRBV5-4|NA|TRBJ2-5
TGTGCCAGCAGCTTCGAGGGGGTTCAAGAGACCCAGTACTTC
CASSFEGVQETQYF
>TRBD2|TRBV6-4|NA|TRBJ2-7
TGTGCCAGCATCAATACCGGGACTAGCGGGAGTGGTTACGAGCAGTACTTC
CASINTGTSGSGYEQYF
>NA|TRBV18|once|TRBJ2-7
TGTGCCAGCTCACCAGAGTTGGGCAGGTTGGGGGGTGAGCAGTACTTC
CASSPELGRLGGEQYF
>NA|TRBV9|NA|TRBJ1-2
TGTGCCAGCAGCGTAGGGGGCGCACTAAATGGCTACACCTTC
CASSVGGALNGYTF
>NA|TRBV10-1|NA|TRBJ1-1
TGCGCCAGCAGACCGGACAGCGCCATGAACACTGAAGCTTTCTTT
CASRPDSAMNTEAFF
>TRBD1|TRBV14|once|TRBJ1-4
TGTGCCAGCAGCCAGCAACAGGGGGCTTCTGAAAAACTGTTTTTT
CASSQQQGASEKLFF
>NA|TRBV28|NA|TRBJ2-5
TGTGCCAGCAGTTTCGAAACAGGGTTGCGGGAGACCCAGTACTTC
CASSFETGLRETQYF
>NA|TRBV7-3|NA|TRBJ2-2
TGTGCCAGCAGCCCCATTGGGCCGAACACCGGGGAGCTGTTTTTT
CASSPIGPNTGELFF
>TRBD1|TRBV29-1|NA|TRBJ1-1
TGCAGCGTACGACAGGGTACCGGGCCCGACACTGAAGCTTTCTTT
CSVRQGTGPDTEAFF
>NA|TRBV6-5|NA|TRBJ2-7
TGTGCCAGCAGCCCAGGACAGCCCTACGAGCAGTACTTC
CASSPGQPYEQYF
>NA|TRBV5-6|NA|TRBJ2-2
TGTGCCAGCAGCTTTTGGTCCGTCGTCCTAAAAAACACCGGGGAGCTGTTTTTT
CASSFWSVVLKNTGELFF
>NA|TRBV5-1|NA|TRBJ2-3
TGCGCCAGCAGCTTGCAGGGTTTCCCAGATACGCAGTATTTT
CASSLQGFPDTQYF
>NA|TRBV3-1/TRBV3-2|NA|TRBJ2-3
TGTGCCAGCAGCGTTTCAGGGTCTAGCACAGATACGCAGTATTTT
CASSVSGSSTDTQYF
>NA|TRBV18|few|TRBJ1-2
TGTGCCAGCTCACTAAAGGGGAACTATGGCTACACCTTC
CASSLKGNYGYTF
>NA|TRBV19|NA|TRBJ1-2
TGTGCCAGTAGGAACATCCTAGGGGTGGTCTATGGCTACACCTTC
CASRNILGVVYGYTF
>NA|TRBV3-1/TRBV3-2|NA|TRBJ1-2
TGTGCCAGCAGCCCACAGGGAAGCAGGGGCTATGGCTACACCTTC
CASSPQGSRGYGYTF
>NA|TRBV5-1|few|TRBJ1-3
TGCGCCAGCAGCCAGGACAGTTCTGGAAACACCATATATTTT
CASSQDSSGNTIYF